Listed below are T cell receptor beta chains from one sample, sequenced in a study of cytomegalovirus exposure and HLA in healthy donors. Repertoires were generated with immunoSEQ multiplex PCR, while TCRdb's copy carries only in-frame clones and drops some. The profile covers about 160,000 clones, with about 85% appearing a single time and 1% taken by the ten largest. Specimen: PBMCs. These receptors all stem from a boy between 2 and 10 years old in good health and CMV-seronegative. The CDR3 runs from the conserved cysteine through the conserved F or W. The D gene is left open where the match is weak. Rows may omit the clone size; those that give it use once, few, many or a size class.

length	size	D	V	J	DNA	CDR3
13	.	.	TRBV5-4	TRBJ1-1	TGTGCCAGCAGCCCCTGGAGGGACACTGAAGCTTTCTTT	CASSPWRDTEAFF
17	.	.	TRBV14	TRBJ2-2	TGTGCCAGCAGCCAAGAATGGGGCATTAGCTTCGGCGGGGAGCTGTTTTTT	CASSQEWGISFGGELFF
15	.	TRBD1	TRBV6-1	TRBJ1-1	TGTGCCAGCAGTGAACTTCCCGGGACAGGGGTCTTAGCTTTCTTT	CASSELPGTGVLAFF
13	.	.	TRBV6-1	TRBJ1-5	TGTGCCAGCAGTCAAGGCGGGAATCAGCCCCAGCATTTT	CASSQGGNQPQHF
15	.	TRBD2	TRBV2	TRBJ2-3	TGTGCCAGCAGTGTAGTGGGGGGGAGCACAGATACGCAGTATTTT	CASSVVGGSTDTQYF
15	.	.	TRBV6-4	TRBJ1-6	TGTGCCATCCCCGAACGGGGGTCCTATAATTCACCCCTCCACTTT	CAIPERGSYNSPLHF
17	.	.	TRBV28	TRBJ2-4	TGTGCCAGCAGTTTATCACCGGGATACGCGGCCAAAAACATTCAGTACTTC	CASSLSPGYAAKNIQYF
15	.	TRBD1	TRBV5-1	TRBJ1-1	TGCGCCAGCAGCTGGACGGGGACAGGGAACACTGAAGCTTTCTTT	CASSWTGTGNTEAFF
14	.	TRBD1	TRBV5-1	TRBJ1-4	TGCGCCAGCAGAACCGGGACAGGGTACGAAAAACTGTTTTTT	CASRTGTGYEKLFF
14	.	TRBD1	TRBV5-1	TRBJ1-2	TGCGCCAGCAGCCCGGGGGGACAGGTCTATGGCTACACCTTC	CASSPGGQVYGYTF
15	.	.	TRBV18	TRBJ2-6	TGTGCCAGCTCACCCGGAGACGGGAGAGCCAACGTCCTGACTTTC	CASSPGDGRANVLTF
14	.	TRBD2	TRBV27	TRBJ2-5	TGTGCCAGCGGAACTAGCGCCCGCCCTAAGACCCAGTACTTC	CASGTSARPKTQYF
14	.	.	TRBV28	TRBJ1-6	TGTGCCAGCAGGGTCGAGGCGGGTAATTCACCCCTCCACTTT	CASRVEAGNSPLHF
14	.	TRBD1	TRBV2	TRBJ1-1	TGTGCCAGCGGACGGGACAGTTTGAACACTGAAGCTTTCTTT	CASGRDSLNTEAFF
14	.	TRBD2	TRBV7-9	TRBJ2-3	TGTGCCAGCAGCCCCCGACTAGCGACAGATACGCAGTATTTT	CASSPRLATDTQYF
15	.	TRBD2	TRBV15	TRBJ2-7	TGTGCCACCAGCGCTCAGCGGGAGGCTACCTACGAGCAGTACTTC	CATSAQREATYEQYF
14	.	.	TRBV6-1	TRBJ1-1	TGTGCCAGCAGTGAAGCTGTAATGAACACTGAAGCTTTCTTT	CASSEAVMNTEAFF
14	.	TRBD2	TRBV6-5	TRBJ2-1	TGTGCCAGCAGTTACTCGACTAGCGGGAGTCGGCGGGTCTTC	CASSYSTSGSRRVF
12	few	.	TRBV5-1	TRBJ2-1	TGCGCCAGCAACCTACTTGACAATGAGCAGTTCTTC	CASNLLDNEQFF
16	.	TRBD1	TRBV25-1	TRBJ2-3	TGTGCCAGCAGTCCCCGGGACAGGAGTGAAACAGATACGCAGTATTTT	CASSPRDRSETDTQYF
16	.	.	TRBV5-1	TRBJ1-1	TGCGCCAGCAGCTTGACGACTCCTCAGAGAAACACTGAAGCTTTCTTT	CASSLTTPQRNTEAFF
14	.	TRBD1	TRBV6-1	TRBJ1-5	TGTGCCAGCGTTTCGACAGGGGGCAATCAGCCCCAGCATTTT	CASVSTGGNQPQHF
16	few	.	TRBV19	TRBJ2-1	TGTGCCAGTAGTATCCCCAGACTGAGCTCCTACAATGAGCAGTTCTTC	CASSIPRLSSYNEQFF
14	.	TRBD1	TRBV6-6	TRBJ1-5	TGTGCCAGCAGGGGAGGACAGGTGGTTCAGCCCCAGCATTTT	CASRGGQVVQPQHF
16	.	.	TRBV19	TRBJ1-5	TGTGCCAGTAGCCCTCTGGGCGGGGGAAGCAATCAGCCCCAGCATTTT	CASSPLGGGSNQPQHF
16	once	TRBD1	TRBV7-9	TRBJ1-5	TGTGCCAGCAGCTTCGGACAGGGGGCAAGCAATCAGCCCCAGCATTTT	CASSFGQGASNQPQHF
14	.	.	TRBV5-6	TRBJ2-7	TGTGCCAGCAGCCCCGGGCCCACAGGCTCCGAGCAGTACTTC	CASSPGPTGSEQYF
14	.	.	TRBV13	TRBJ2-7	TGTGCCAGCACCGAAGCTAGCGTCTCCTACGAGCAGTACTTC	CASTEASVSYEQYF
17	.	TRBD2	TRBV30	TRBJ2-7	TGTGCCTGGAGTAGAGGGAGGACTAGCGGGAGGGCCTACGAGCAGTACTTC	CAWSRGRTSGRAYEQYF
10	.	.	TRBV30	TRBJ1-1	TGTGCCTTTCTGGGGGGGGGAGCTTTCTTT	CAFLGGGAFF
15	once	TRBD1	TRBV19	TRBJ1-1	TGTGCCAGTAGTATAGGTGACAGGGGGCGAACTGAAGCTTTCTTT	CASSIGDRGRTEAFF
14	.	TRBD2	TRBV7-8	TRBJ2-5	TGTGCCAGCCTAGGACTAGCGGAACAAGAGACCCAGTACTTC	CASLGLAEQETQYF
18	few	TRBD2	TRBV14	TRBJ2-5	TGTGCCAGCAGCGCACGACTAGCGGGGGGCCCTCTTCAAGAGACCCAGTACTTC	CASSARLAGGPLQETQYF
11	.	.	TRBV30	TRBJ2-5	TGTGCCTGGAGTGTCATAGAGACCCAGTACTTC	CAWSVIETQYF
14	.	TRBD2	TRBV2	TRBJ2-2	TGTGCCAGCCTAGCGGGAGGGCCCGGCGGGGAGCTGTTTTTT	CASLAGGPGGELFF
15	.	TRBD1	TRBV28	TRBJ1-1	TGTGCCAGCAGTGTACCGGGACAGGGGGCTTTATGGGCTTTCTTT	CASSVPGQGALWAFF
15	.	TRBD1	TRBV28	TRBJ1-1	TGTGCCAGCAGTTCGCCGACAGGGGTAGGCACTGAAGCTTTCTTT	CASSSPTGVGTEAFF
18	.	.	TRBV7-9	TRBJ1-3	TGTGCCAGCAGCTTACGATTCCGCGGGGGCATCTCTGGAAACACCATATATTTT	CASSLRFRGGISGNTIYF
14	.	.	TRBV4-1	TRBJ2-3	TGCGCCAGCAGCCTTTCCCCCTCCACAGATACGCAGTATTTT	CASSLSPSTDTQYF
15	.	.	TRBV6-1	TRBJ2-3	TGTGCCAGCAGTGAAAGTATTTCCAGTACAGATACGCAGTATTTT	CASSESISSTDTQYF
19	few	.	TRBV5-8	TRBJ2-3	TGTGCCAGCAGCTCCTCGCAGGGGCGCTTCGGAGTGAGCACAGATACGCAGTATTTT	CASSSSQGRFGVSTDTQYF
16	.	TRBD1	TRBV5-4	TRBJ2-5	TGTGCCAGCAGCCTTGCTTCCCGACAGGGCCAAGAGACCCAGTACTTC	CASSLASRQGQETQYF